Listed below are T cell receptor beta chains from one sample, sequenced in a study of regulatory T cells in long-lasting Graves disease. TCRdb called the multiplex PCR reads again in MiXCR, with one record for every CDR3 protein. There are roughly 500,000 distinct CDR3 sequences in the sample; roughly 22% occur only once, and around 13% lies in the top ten. The source material was peripheral blood mononuclear cells (PBMCs), sampled when the disease was refractory, from a patient treated with antithyroid drugs. The source of these receptors is a female donor with Graves disease. Both conserved end residues are part of each CDR3. D genes are given only for firm matches. Size is stated for part of the rows, as once, few or many counts, or as a class when the clone is expanded.

J: TRBJ2-7; D: NA; V: TRBV27; size: many; DNA: TGTGCCAGTCGGACCCAGGGGAAGTCCTACGAGCAGTACTTC; CDR3: CASRTQGKSYEQYF
J: TRBJ2-7; D: TRBD2; V: TRBV9; size: many; DNA: TGTGCCAGCAGCGTCGGACTAGCGGGTGCCTACGAGCAGTACTTC; CDR3: CASSVGLAGAYEQYF
J: TRBJ1-3; D: TRBD1; V: TRBV7-8; size: NA; DNA: TGTGCCAGCAGCCCAGGGACAGCGATCGGAAACACCATATATTTT; CDR3: CASSPGTAIGNTIYF
J: TRBJ1-5; D: NA; V: TRBV19; size: once; DNA: TGTGCCAGTGGGCTGAATTTAGGGGAGCCCCAGCATTTT; CDR3: CASGLNLGEPQHF
J: TRBJ2-7; D: TRBD2; V: TRBV4-1; size: few; DNA: TGCGCCAGCAGCGTTTTAGCGGGAGATACCTACGAGCAGTACTTC; CDR3: CASSVLAGDTYEQYF
J: TRBJ1-2; D: NA; V: TRBV28; size: NA; DNA: TGTGCCAGCAACGCCGAGGCCGGCGGCTACACCTTC; CDR3: CASNAEAGGYTF
J: TRBJ1-5; D: NA; V: TRBV6-2/TRBV6-3; size: NA; DNA: TGTGCCAGCAGTGCCCAGGGATATCGGCCCCAGCATTTT; CDR3: CASSAQGYRPQHF
J: TRBJ1-2; D: NA; V: TRBV7-2; size: many; DNA: TGTGCCAGCACCGCGGGGGCTGGCTACACCTTC; CDR3: CASTAGAGYTF
J: TRBJ1-5; D: NA; V: TRBV6-2/TRBV6-3; size: few; DNA: TGTGCCAGCAGTTACCGAACACCTTATAGCAATCAGCCCCAGCATTTT; CDR3: CASSYRTPYSNQPQHF
J: TRBJ1-1; D: NA; V: TRBV25-1; size: NA; DNA: TGTGCCAGCAGTGACCCCACAGAGAACACTGAAGCTTTCTTT; CDR3: CASSDPTENTEAFF
J: TRBJ2-7; D: TRBD2; V: TRBV20-1; size: few; DNA: TGCAGTGCTAGACTCAGACCCGGGACTAGCGATTACGAGCAGTACTTC; CDR3: CSARLRPGTSDYEQYF
J: TRBJ2-7; D: NA; V: TRBV7-9; size: few; DNA: TGTGCCAGCAGCCCGGGAGAGGGATCCGAGCAGTACTTC; CDR3: CASSPGEGSEQYF
J: TRBJ2-5; D: TRBD1; V: TRBV19; size: once; DNA: TGTGCCACCAGGACAGGGGGTGTAGGGACCCAGTACTTC; CDR3: CATRTGGVGTQYF
J: TRBJ2-5; D: NA; V: TRBV7-6; size: few; DNA: TGTGCCAGCAGCTTGGAGGTGGACGGGGAGACCCAGTACTTC; CDR3: CASSLEVDGETQYF
J: TRBJ2-7; D: TRBD1; V: TRBV2; size: many; DNA: TGTGCCAGCAGCGAGGACAGGGCCTCCTACGAGCAGTACTTC; CDR3: CASSEDRASYEQYF
J: TRBJ2-5; D: NA; V: TRBV30; size: NA; DNA: TGTGCCTGGAGTGTAAAACCCGGGGGAGCTACCCAGTACTTC; CDR3: CAWSVKPGGATQYF
J: TRBJ1-6; D: NA; V: TRBV27; size: NA; DNA: TGTGCCAGCAGCCCAAGACAGCCTTCCTATAATTCACCCCTCCACTTT; CDR3: CASSPRQPSYNSPLHF
J: TRBJ1-3; D: NA; V: TRBV12-3/TRBV12-4; size: NA; DNA: TGTGCCAGCAGCGGTTACTCTGGAAACACCATATATTTT; CDR3: CASSGYSGNTIYF
J: TRBJ2-5; D: NA; V: TRBV10-3; size: NA; DNA: TGTGCCATATCTTTAGGGGGCCAAGAGACCCAGTACTTC; CDR3: CAISLGGQETQYF
J: TRBJ2-7; D: TRBD2; V: TRBV2; size: many; DNA: TGTGCCAGCACCTTTGGGACTAGCGGTTACTTC; CDR3: CASTFGTSGYF
J: TRBJ1-6; D: NA; V: TRBV11-2; size: NA; DNA: TGTGCCAGCAGCTTAGCGGAAATTAATTCACCCCTCCACTTT; CDR3: CASSLAEINSPLHF
J: TRBJ1-5; D: TRBD1; V: TRBV30; size: many; DNA: TGTGCCTGGACTCAGGGACAGGGTAATCAGCCCCAGCATTTT; CDR3: CAWTQGQGNQPQHF
J: TRBJ1-5; D: NA; V: TRBV12-3/TRBV12-4; size: many; DNA: TGTGCCAGCACCACAAGAATTCAACAGCCCCAGCATTTT; CDR3: CASTTRIQQPQHF
J: TRBJ1-2; D: NA; V: TRBV19; size: NA; DNA: TGTGCCAGTAGGCCCTTAACCACGACGTTACCGTATGGCTACACCTTC; CDR3: CASRPLTTTLPYGYTF
J: TRBJ2-5; D: TRBD1; V: TRBV13; size: many; DNA: TGTGCCAGCAGGGGGGACAGGGGAGGCGAAGAGACCCAGTACTTC; CDR3: CASRGDRGGEETQYF
J: TRBJ1-2; D: NA; V: TRBV6-1; size: NA; DNA: TGTGCCAGCAGAGGAGGGGGGGCAGGCTATGGCTACACCTTC; CDR3: CASRGGGAGYGYTF